This TCR beta chain appears in the sequencing data of a study of OX40 agonist ivuxolimab in advanced cancers. The assay was immunoSEQ multiplex PCR, and TCRdb's table has in-frame clones only and misses some. The repertoire holds under 30,000 clones, with just over 90% as singletons. This CDR3 is built from 13 residues. Trimming left V 1 base short and J 0 bases short, with 3 bases between. CDR1 and CDR2 from the germline V gene are SGHAT and FQNNGV. The chain joins TRBV11-2 to TRBJ1-1; D is uncertain. The sequencing used CD4+ or CD8+ T cells sorted from blood, collected in a trial of the OX40 agonist ivuxolimab. The TCR comes from an adult with an advanced solid tumor such as melanoma, head and neck, liver or kidney cancer. The CDR3 nucleotides are TGTGCCAGCAGCTTAGGAGTGAACACTGAAGCTTTCTTT. This codes for CASSLGVNTEAFF.